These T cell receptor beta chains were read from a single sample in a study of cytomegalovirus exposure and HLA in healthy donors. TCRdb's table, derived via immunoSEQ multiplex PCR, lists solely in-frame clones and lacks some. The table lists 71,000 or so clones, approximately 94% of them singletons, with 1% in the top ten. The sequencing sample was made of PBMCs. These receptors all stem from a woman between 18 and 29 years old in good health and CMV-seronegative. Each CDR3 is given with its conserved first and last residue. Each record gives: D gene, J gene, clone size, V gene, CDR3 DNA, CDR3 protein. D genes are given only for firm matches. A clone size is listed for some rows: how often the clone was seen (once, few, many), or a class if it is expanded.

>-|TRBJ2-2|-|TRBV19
TGTGCCAGTATGAGGGGGCGGGGCAACACCGGGGAGCTGTTTTTT
CASMRGRGNTGELFF
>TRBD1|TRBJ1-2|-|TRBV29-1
TGCAGCGCTACAGGGGACTATGGCTACACCTTC
CSATGDYGYTF
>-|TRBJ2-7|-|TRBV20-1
TGCAGTGCCACCACAAACTACGAGCAGTACTTC
CSATTNYEQYF
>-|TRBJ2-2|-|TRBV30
TGTGCCTGGAGTCCCAGGGGCGAGGGCGGGGAGCTGTTTTTT
CAWSPRGEGGELFF
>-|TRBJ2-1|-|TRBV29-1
TGCAGCGTTGAGACGGGAGCCTACAATGAGCAGTTCTTC
CSVETGAYNEQFF
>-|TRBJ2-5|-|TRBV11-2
TGTGCCAGCAGCCCAGGGAAAGAGACCCAGTACTTC
CASSPGKETQYF
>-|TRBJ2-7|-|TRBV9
TGTGCCAGCAGCGTAGGAGGAGAAAGGGGCATCCTTTCCTACGAGCAGTACTTC
CASSVGGERGILSYEQYF
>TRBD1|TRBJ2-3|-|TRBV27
TGTGCCAGCAGTTTGACAGGGCCGCCAGATACGCAGTATTTT
CASSLTGPPDTQYF
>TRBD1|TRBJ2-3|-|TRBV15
TGTGCCACCAGCAGAGATGGGGACATGAGGTTTACGGACAGGGGTTTTGCAGATACGCAGTATTTT
CATSRDGDMRFTDRGFADTQYF
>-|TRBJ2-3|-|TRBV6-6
TGTGCCAGCAAGCTTTGGGGGGGGGCTAGAACAGATACGCAGTATTTT
CASKLWGGARTDTQYF
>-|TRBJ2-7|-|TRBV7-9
TGTGCCAGCGGCAAAAACTCCTACGAGCAGTACTTC
CASGKNSYEQYF
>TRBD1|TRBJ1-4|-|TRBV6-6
TGTGCCAGCATGGGACAGACAAATGAAAAACTGTTTTTT
CASMGQTNEKLFF
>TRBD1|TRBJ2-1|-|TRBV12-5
TGTGCTAGTGGTTTTAACCGGGACAGGGTCTACAATGAGCAGTTCTTC
CASGFNRDRVYNEQFF
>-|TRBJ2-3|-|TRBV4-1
TGCGCCAGCAGCTCCGGAGGCGGGGTACCGCAGTATTTT
CASSSGGGVPQYF
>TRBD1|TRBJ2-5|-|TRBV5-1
TGCGCCAGCAGCTTGGGGACAGGGGGCAAAGAGACCCAGTACTTC
CASSLGTGGKETQYF
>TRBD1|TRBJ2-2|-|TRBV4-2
TGTGCCAGCAGCCAAGATCCGGTCAGACAGGGGAACACCGGGGAGCTGTTTTTT
CASSQDPVRQGNTGELFF
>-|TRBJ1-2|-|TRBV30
TGTGCCTGGACAGGAGGCTATGGCTACACCTTC
CAWTGGYGYTF
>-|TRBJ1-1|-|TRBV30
TGTGCCTGGAGTGTACATGAGAACACTGAAGCTTTCTTT
CAWSVHENTEAFF
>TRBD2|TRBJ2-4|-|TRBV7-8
TGTGCCAGCAGCTTACTCACTAGCGGGTGGAGAGCAAACATTCAGTACTTC
CASSLLTSGWRANIQYF
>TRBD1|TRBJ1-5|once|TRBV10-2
TGCGCCAGCAGCCCCTCGGGACAGAATCAGCCCCAGCATTTT
CASSPSGQNQPQHF
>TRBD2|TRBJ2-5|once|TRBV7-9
TGTGCCAGCAGCTCCCGTAGCGGGGGGGCCGGAGAGACCCAGTACTTC
CASSSRSGGAGETQYF
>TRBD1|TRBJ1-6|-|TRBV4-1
TGCGCCAGCAGCCAATTACCGACAGGGACCAATTCACCCCTCCACTTT
CASSQLPTGTNSPLHF
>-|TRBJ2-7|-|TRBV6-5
TGTGCCAGCAGTTACTCGAACAGTGACGGCTACGAGCAGTACTTC
CASSYSNSDGYEQYF
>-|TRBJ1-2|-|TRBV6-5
TGTGCCAGCAGTACACTGGGGGCTCGGTATGGCTACACCTTC
CASSTLGARYGYTF
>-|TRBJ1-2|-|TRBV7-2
TGTGCCAGCAGCGTAGACAGTCCTAACTATGGCTACACCTTC
CASSVDSPNYGYTF
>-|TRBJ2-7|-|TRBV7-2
TGTGCCAGCAGCTTAGCGGGGGGGCCGAATCCCTACGAGCAGTACTTC
CASSLAGGPNPYEQYF
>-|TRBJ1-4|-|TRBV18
TGTGCCAGCTCCCCACTCGAGGGGGATGAAAAACTGTTTTTT
CASSPLEGDEKLFF
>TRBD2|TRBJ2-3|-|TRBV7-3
TGTGCCAGCAGCACCGCGGGAGCCAAGACAGATACGCAGTATTTT
CASSTAGAKTDTQYF
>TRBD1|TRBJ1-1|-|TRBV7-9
TGTGCCAGCAGCTTATTGACAGGGGTGGATGCTTTCTTT
CASSLLTGVDAFF
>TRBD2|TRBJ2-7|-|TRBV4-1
TGCGCCAGCAGCCAAGGATTAGCGGGGGCCCTCGAGCAGTACTTC
CASSQGLAGALEQYF
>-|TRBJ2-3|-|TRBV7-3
TGTGCCAGCAGCTTTAATCGGACAGTCTCTAGCACAGATACGCAGTATTTT
CASSFNRTVSSTDTQYF
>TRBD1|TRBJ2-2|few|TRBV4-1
TGCGCCAGCAGCCAGACGAGGAACAGGGGAATCGCCGGGGAGCTGTTTTTT
CASSQTRNRGIAGELFF
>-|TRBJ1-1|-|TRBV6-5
TGTGCCAGCAGTTACCGGGATCGCACTGAAGCTTTCTTT
CASSYRDRTEAFF
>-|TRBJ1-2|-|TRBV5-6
TGTGCCAGCAGCTTGCGGGAGATTAACTATGGCTACACCTTC
CASSLREINYGYTF
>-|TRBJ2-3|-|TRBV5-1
TGCGCCAGCAGCTTGACAGGGTTCGAAGATACGCAGTATTTT
CASSLTGFEDTQYF
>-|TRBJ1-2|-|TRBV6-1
TGTGCCAGCAGTGAAGCGCTGGGACTAAGCTACACCTTC
CASSEALGLSYTF
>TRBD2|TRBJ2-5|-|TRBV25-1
TGTGCCAGCAGTGAAATAGGGCTAGCGGGAGTTGAAGAGACCCAGTACTTC
CASSEIGLAGVEETQYF
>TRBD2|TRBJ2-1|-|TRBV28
TGTGCCAGCAACCAAGCGGGGGGGACCTGGGATGAGCAGTTCTTC
CASNQAGGTWDEQFF